The T cell receptor beta chain under discussion was sequenced for a study of cytomegalovirus exposure and HLA in healthy donors. Points from the study as a whole: Analyzed later, association rates of TCRs varied across HLA loci, with DRB1 most and HLA-C fewest. Later analysis associated a missense DCLRE1C variant with TCR beta V- and J-gene trimming. The study flagged about 150 TCR beta chains as cytomegalovirus-associated. A few CMV-associated chains were confirmed in vitro to be specific for CMV antigens.

This PCR relied on a set of 60 Vbeta primers and 13 Jbeta primers. TCRdb's table, derived via immunoSEQ multiplex PCR, lists solely in-frame clones and lacks some. The sample has about 74,000 clones. As concerns this clone: Its antigen remains unidentified.

The germline V and J ends were trimmed by 0 bases and 7 bases, with 14 bases remaining between them. CDR3 length: 15 residues. Germline assignment: CDR1 SGHRS and CDR2 YFSETQ. This chain uses TRBV5-1 with TRBJ2-1; D perhaps matches TRBD2 (7 bases). The source is a female donor in good health and CMV-seropositive. The source material was PBMCs. The CDR3 nucleotides are TGCGCCAGCAGCTTGGAGGGGGGGTCGGCGAATGAGCAGTTCTTC. It specifies CASSLEGGSANEQFF.